These T cell receptor beta chains were read from a single sample in a study of cytomegalovirus exposure and HLA in healthy donors. Method: immunoSEQ multiplex PCR; TCRdb's copy keeps in-frame clones and lacks some. The sample contains 120,000 or so clones, over 70% of which appear only once. The sequencing input was PBMCs. These TCRs come from a man aged 18 to 30 in good health and CMV-seropositive. CDR3s include the opening cysteine and the closing phenylalanine or tryptophan. Fields, in order: D gene, V gene, J gene, clone size, CDR3 protein, CDR3 DNA. D genes are given only for firm matches. Clone size is shown for a subset of rows, as once, few, many or a class of expanded clone.

D gene: TRBD1; V gene: TRBV15; J gene: TRBJ1-3; clone size: NA; CDR3 protein: CATSRGGWDSGNTIYF; CDR3 DNA: TGTGCCACCAGCAGAGGAGGGTGGGACAGTGGAAACACCATATATTTT
D gene: TRBD2; V gene: TRBV7-9; J gene: TRBJ2-3; clone size: NA; CDR3 protein: CASSPRLGTSGGTDTQYF; CDR3 DNA: TGTGCCAGCAGCCCCCGCTTGGGGACTAGCGGCGGCACAGATACGCAGTATTTT
D gene: TRBD1; V gene: TRBV4-3; J gene: TRBJ2-7; clone size: NA; CDR3 protein: CASSQIPGQGIEQYF; CDR3 DNA: TGCGCCAGCAGCCAAATACCGGGACAGGGAATCGAGCAGTACTTC
D gene: NA; V gene: TRBV6-6; J gene: TRBJ1-5; clone size: NA; CDR3 protein: CASSDVGRRGNQPQHF; CDR3 DNA: TGTGCCAGCAGCGACGTAGGACGGAGAGGGAATCAGCCCCAGCATTTT
D gene: TRBD1; V gene: TRBV6-1; J gene: TRBJ1-4; clone size: NA; CDR3 protein: CASSGGQGVEKLFF; CDR3 DNA: TGTGCCAGCAGTGGGGGACAGGGGGTAGAAAAACTGTTTTTT
D gene: TRBD1; V gene: TRBV7-7; J gene: TRBJ1-3; clone size: NA; CDR3 protein: CASSSGTELGNTIYF; CDR3 DNA: TGTGCTAGCAGCTCGGGGACAGAACTCGGAAACACCATATATTTT
D gene: TRBD1; V gene: TRBV30; J gene: TRBJ1-3; clone size: NA; CDR3 protein: CAWSWQGVAGNTIYF; CDR3 DNA: TGTGCCTGGAGTTGGCAGGGGGTGGCTGGAAACACCATATATTTT
D gene: NA; V gene: TRBV30; J gene: TRBJ1-2; clone size: NA; CDR3 protein: CAWSVGLGAGGYTF; CDR3 DNA: TGTGCCTGGAGTGTTGGTTTGGGGGCTGGTGGCTACACCTTC
D gene: TRBD1; V gene: TRBV7-2; J gene: TRBJ2-7; clone size: NA; CDR3 protein: CASSRTGGLYEQYF; CDR3 DNA: TGTGCCAGCAGCCGGACAGGGGGCCTCTACGAGCAGTACTTC
D gene: TRBD1; V gene: TRBV5-1; J gene: TRBJ1-1; clone size: once; CDR3 protein: CASSLGQGYNTEAFF; CDR3 DNA: TGCGCCAGCAGCTTGGGACAGGGGTACAACACTGAAGCTTTCTTT
D gene: NA; V gene: TRBV6-6; J gene: TRBJ1-5; clone size: NA; CDR3 protein: CASSYSLGQFNQPQHF; CDR3 DNA: TGTGCCAGCAGTTACTCTCTTGGACAGTTCAATCAGCCCCAGCATTTT
D gene: NA; V gene: TRBV6-1; J gene: TRBJ1-6; clone size: NA; CDR3 protein: CASSETTANSPLHF; CDR3 DNA: TGTGCCAGCAGTGAAACGACAGCCAATTCACCCCTCCACTTT
D gene: NA; V gene: TRBV9; J gene: TRBJ1-1; clone size: NA; CDR3 protein: CASSVGIGADTEAFF; CDR3 DNA: TGTGCCAGCAGCGTAGGGATAGGAGCCGACACTGAAGCTTTCTTT
D gene: TRBD1; V gene: TRBV19; J gene: TRBJ2-1; clone size: few; CDR3 protein: CASSTLRAGTGSEQFF; CDR3 DNA: TGTGCCAGTAGTACCCTAAGAGCCGGGACAGGTAGTGAGCAGTTCTTC
D gene: TRBD1; V gene: TRBV9; J gene: TRBJ1-2; clone size: NA; CDR3 protein: CASSGEGRQGANYGYTF; CDR3 DNA: TGTGCCAGCAGCGGCGAGGGGCGACAGGGAGCCAACTATGGCTACACCTTC
D gene: NA; V gene: TRBV11-2; J gene: TRBJ2-7; clone size: NA; CDR3 protein: CASSLVAGDYEQYF; CDR3 DNA: TGTGCCAGCAGCTTAGTGGCCGGAGACTACGAGCAGTACTTC
D gene: NA; V gene: TRBV11-2; J gene: TRBJ2-1; clone size: NA; CDR3 protein: CASSNSGQGRGEQFF; CDR3 DNA: TGTGCCAGCAGCAACTCAGGGCAGGGGAGGGGTGAGCAGTTCTTC
D gene: NA; V gene: TRBV10-2; J gene: TRBJ1-1; clone size: NA; CDR3 protein: CASSHTGTEAFF; CDR3 DNA: TGCGCCAGCAGCCACACGGGCACTGAAGCTTTCTTT
D gene: TRBD1; V gene: TRBV5-6; J gene: TRBJ1-6; clone size: NA; CDR3 protein: CASSRTGVNSPLHF; CDR3 DNA: TGTGCCAGCAGCCGGACAGGGGTTAATTCACCCCTCCACTTT
D gene: TRBD1; V gene: TRBV29-1; J gene: TRBJ1-1; clone size: NA; CDR3 protein: CSVDTGGNTEAFF; CDR3 DNA: TGCAGCGTTGATACAGGGGGCAACACTGAAGCTTTCTTT
D gene: NA; V gene: TRBV4-1; J gene: TRBJ2-4; clone size: once; CDR3 protein: CASSLVGTLAKNIQYF; CDR3 DNA: TGCGCCAGCAGCCTCGTCGGGACTTTAGCCAAAAACATTCAGTACTTC
D gene: NA; V gene: TRBV19; J gene: TRBJ2-7; clone size: once; CDR3 protein: CASSKDSQIYEQYF; CDR3 DNA: TGTGCCAGTAGTAAGGACAGCCAAATCTACGAGCAGTACTTC
D gene: TRBD2; V gene: TRBV19; J gene: TRBJ2-1; clone size: NA; CDR3 protein: CASSIVAGGVRSEQFF; CDR3 DNA: TGTGCCAGTAGTATAGTAGCGGGGGGAGTAAGGAGTGAGCAGTTCTTC
D gene: TRBD2; V gene: TRBV11-2; J gene: TRBJ2-1; clone size: NA; CDR3 protein: CASSGTSGKSFEQFF; CDR3 DNA: TGTGCCAGCAGCGGGACTAGCGGGAAATCCTTTGAGCAGTTCTTC
D gene: NA; V gene: TRBV9; J gene: TRBJ1-6; clone size: NA; CDR3 protein: CASSTGTGVNSPLHF; CDR3 DNA: TGTGCCAGCAGCACTGGGACGGGGGTTAATTCACCCCTCCACTTT
D gene: NA; V gene: TRBV7-9; J gene: TRBJ1-1; clone size: few; CDR3 protein: CASSRTANTEAFF; CDR3 DNA: TGTGCCAGCAGCAGAACAGCTAACACTGAAGCTTTCTTT
D gene: TRBD2; V gene: TRBV2; J gene: TRBJ2-3; clone size: NA; CDR3 protein: CASSAESSGITDTQYF; CDR3 DNA: TGTGCCAGCAGTGCGGAATCTAGCGGGATCACAGATACGCAGTATTTT
D gene: NA; V gene: TRBV6-6; J gene: TRBJ2-3; clone size: NA; CDR3 protein: CASSYSSDTDTQYF; CDR3 DNA: TGTGCCAGCAGTTACTCTAGCGACACAGATACGCAGTATTTT
D gene: TRBD1; V gene: TRBV13; J gene: TRBJ2-7; clone size: NA; CDR3 protein: CASSLEGGQGAREQYF; CDR3 DNA: TGTGCCAGCAGCTTAGAAGGGGGACAGGGGGCTCGAGAGCAGTACTTC
D gene: NA; V gene: TRBV5-1; J gene: TRBJ1-6; clone size: NA; CDR3 protein: CASSSRGSPLHF; CDR3 DNA: TGCGCCAGCAGCTCGCGGGGTTCACCCCTCCACTTT
D gene: TRBD2; V gene: TRBV30; J gene: TRBJ2-5; clone size: NA; CDR3 protein: CAWSPGLEETQYF; CDR3 DNA: TGTGCCTGGAGTCCCGGACTAGAAGAGACCCAGTACTTC
D gene: TRBD1; V gene: TRBV5-1; J gene: TRBJ2-5; clone size: NA; CDR3 protein: CASSRTGQGSGETQYF; CDR3 DNA: TGCGCCAGCAGCCGCACGGGACAGGGGAGTGGCGAGACCCAGTACTTC
D gene: NA; V gene: TRBV4-3; J gene: TRBJ2-2; clone size: NA; CDR3 protein: CASSQVSGFAGELFF; CDR3 DNA: TGCGCCAGCAGCCAAGTTTCAGGGTTCGCCGGGGAGCTGTTTTTT
D gene: TRBD2; V gene: TRBV2; J gene: TRBJ2-2; clone size: NA; CDR3 protein: CAFKGASGGQAGELFF; CDR3 DNA: TGTGCCTTCAAGGGGGCTAGCGGGGGTCAGGCCGGGGAGCTGTTTTTT
D gene: NA; V gene: TRBV6-6; J gene: TRBJ1-2; clone size: NA; CDR3 protein: CASKSQAGYTF; CDR3 DNA: TGTGCCAGCAAGTCTCAGGCCGGCTACACCTTC
D gene: NA; V gene: TRBV27; J gene: TRBJ1-1; clone size: once; CDR3 protein: CASSTRIRRKNTEAFF; CDR3 DNA: TGTGCCAGCAGTACTCGCATCCGGAGAAAGAACACTGAAGCTTTCTTT
D gene: TRBD1; V gene: TRBV30; J gene: TRBJ1-1; clone size: once; CDR3 protein: CAWRQGLVSTEAFF; CDR3 DNA: TGTGCCTGGAGACAGGGGTTAGTGTCGACTGAAGCTTTCTTT
D gene: TRBD1; V gene: TRBV6-1; J gene: TRBJ2-3; clone size: NA; CDR3 protein: CASSETGGPDTQYF; CDR3 DNA: TGTGCCAGCAGCGAGACAGGGGGTCCAGATACGCAGTATTTT
D gene: TRBD2; V gene: TRBV4-1; J gene: TRBJ2-7; clone size: NA; CDR3 protein: CASSQDGVRRRGVIYEQYF; CDR3 DNA: TGCGCCAGCAGCCAAGATGGGGTGCGCAGACGGGGGGTTATCTACGAGCAGTACTTC
D gene: NA; V gene: TRBV6-5; J gene: TRBJ1-5; clone size: NA; CDR3 protein: CASSHSGGSQPQHF; CDR3 DNA: TGTGCCAGCAGCCACTCCGGGGGGAGTCAGCCCCAGCATTTT
D gene: NA; V gene: TRBV6-1; J gene: TRBJ2-2; clone size: NA; CDR3 protein: CASSEGPGGSGELFF; CDR3 DNA: TGTGCCAGCAGTGAAGGCCCAGGGGGGTCCGGGGAGCTGTTTTTT
D gene: NA; V gene: TRBV6-6; J gene: TRBJ2-3; clone size: NA; CDR3 protein: CASSAGVDTQYF; CDR3 DNA: TGTGCCAGCAGTGCAGGGGTAGATACGCAGTATTTT
D gene: NA; V gene: TRBV12-5; J gene: TRBJ2-1; clone size: NA; CDR3 protein: CASGLTPPLRGTYNEQFF; CDR3 DNA: TGTGCTAGTGGTTTGACCCCGCCTCTCCGGGGAACCTACAATGAGCAGTTCTTC
D gene: TRBD1; V gene: TRBV7-6; J gene: TRBJ2-7; clone size: once; CDR3 protein: CASSPTTGAASYEQYF; CDR3 DNA: TGTGCCAGCAGCCCTACGACAGGGGCCGCGTCCTACGAGCAGTACTTC
D gene: TRBD2; V gene: TRBV4-3; J gene: TRBJ2-5; clone size: NA; CDR3 protein: CASSQEVAGPKETQYF; CDR3 DNA: TGCGCCAGCAGCCAAGAGGTAGCGGGACCGAAAGAGACCCAGTACTTC
D gene: TRBD1; V gene: TRBV7-9; J gene: TRBJ1-1; clone size: NA; CDR3 protein: CASSLSDRPEGAFF; CDR3 DNA: TGTGCCAGCAGCTTATCGGACAGGCCGGAGGGAGCTTTCTTT
D gene: TRBD1; V gene: TRBV6-1; J gene: TRBJ2-7; clone size: NA; CDR3 protein: CASSESVDRPGEQYF; CDR3 DNA: TGTGCCAGCAGTGAATCGGTGGACAGGCCTGGCGAGCAGTACTTC
D gene: TRBD1; V gene: TRBV5-1; J gene: TRBJ2-6; clone size: NA; CDR3 protein: CASDRGSGGANVLTF; CDR3 DNA: TGCGCCAGCGACAGGGGATCGGGAGGGGCCAACGTCCTGACTTTC
D gene: NA; V gene: TRBV19; J gene: TRBJ1-2; clone size: few; CDR3 protein: CASRGIIGQYLNYGYTF; CDR3 DNA: TGTGCCAGTAGGGGTATTATCGGACAGTACCTTAACTATGGCTACACCTTC
D gene: NA; V gene: TRBV5-4; J gene: TRBJ2-1; clone size: NA; CDR3 protein: CASSLSRDNEQFF; CDR3 DNA: TGTGCCAGCAGCTTGAGCAGGGACAATGAGCAGTTCTTC
D gene: TRBD1; V gene: TRBV11-3; J gene: TRBJ1-1; clone size: NA; CDR3 protein: CASSTRQGPAFF; CDR3 DNA: TGTGCCAGCAGCACTCGACAGGGACCAGCTTTCTTT
D gene: TRBD2; V gene: TRBV5-1; J gene: TRBJ2-7; clone size: NA; CDR3 protein: CASSFREGDSYEQYF; CDR3 DNA: TGCGCCAGCAGCTTCCGGGAGGGGGACTCCTACGAGCAGTACTTC
D gene: NA; V gene: TRBV6-5; J gene: TRBJ1-1; clone size: NA; CDR3 protein: CASSTRGSDTEAFF; CDR3 DNA: TGTGCCAGCAGTACCAGGGGATCGGACACTGAAGCTTTCTTT
D gene: NA; V gene: TRBV15; J gene: TRBJ1-4; clone size: NA; CDR3 protein: CATSSRAANEKLFF; CDR3 DNA: TGTGCCACCAGCAGCCGTGCGGCTAATGAAAAACTGTTTTTT